This T cell receptor (beta chain) was obtained from a study of cytomegalovirus exposure and HLA in healthy donors. V was clipped by 2 bases and J by 3 bases, with 13 bases between them. There are 16 residues in the CDR3. Germline V CDR1 and CDR2: MNHEY, SVGAGI. Primers: 60 Vbeta forward and 13 Jbeta reverse. Original handling: A later analysis tallied roughly 77 million unique TCR beta chains, 8.5 million to 11 million of them shared. Profiling relied on immunoSEQ multiplex PCR, and the TCRdb table lists in-frame clones only, not all of them. D and trimming come from the DNA, and the V and J calls and clone size come from that table. The table includes about 280,000 clones, approximately 90% detected once. General study findings and limits: Fewer N-insertions than the approximately 700-donor mean were reportedly shown by an Asian-associated ancestry cluster in a later analysis. There were under 200 TCR beta chains listed as cytomegalovirus-associated.

Comments on this clone: The antigen remains undetermined.

The clonotype comes from a young woman in good health and CMV-seronegative. The chain is built from TRBV6-5 and TRBJ2-2; D not resolved. Sequences were obtained from PBMCs. The CDR3 protein is CASSYGLPWDTGELFF. In nucleotides, the CDR3 is TGTGCCAGCAGTTACGGGCTTCCTTGGGACACCGGGGAGCTGTTTTTT.